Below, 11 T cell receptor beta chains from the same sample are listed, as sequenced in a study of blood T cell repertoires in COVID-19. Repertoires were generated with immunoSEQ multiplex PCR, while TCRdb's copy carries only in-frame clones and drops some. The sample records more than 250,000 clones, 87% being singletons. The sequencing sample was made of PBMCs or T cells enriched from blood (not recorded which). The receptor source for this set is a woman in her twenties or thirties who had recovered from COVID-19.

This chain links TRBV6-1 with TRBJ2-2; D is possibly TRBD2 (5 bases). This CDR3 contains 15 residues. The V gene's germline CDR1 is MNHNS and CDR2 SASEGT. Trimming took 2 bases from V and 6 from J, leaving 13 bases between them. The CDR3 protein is CASSEPLRASGELFF. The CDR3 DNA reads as TGTGCCAGCAGTGAACCCCTGAGGGCGTCCGGGGAGCTGTTTTTT.

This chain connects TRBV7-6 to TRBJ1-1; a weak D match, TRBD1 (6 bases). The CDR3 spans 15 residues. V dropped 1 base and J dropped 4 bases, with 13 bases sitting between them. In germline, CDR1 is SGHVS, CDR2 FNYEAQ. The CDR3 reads CASSLGGQGGTEAFF. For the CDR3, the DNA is TGTGCCAGCAGCTTAGGGGGGCAGGGCGGCACTGAAGCTTTCTTT.

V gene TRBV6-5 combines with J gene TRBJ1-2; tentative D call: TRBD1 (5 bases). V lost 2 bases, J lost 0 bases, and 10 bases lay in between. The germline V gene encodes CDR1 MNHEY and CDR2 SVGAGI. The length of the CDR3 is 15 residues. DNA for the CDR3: TGTGCCAGCAGTTACACAGGAGCCCCTAACTATGGCTACACCTTC. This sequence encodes CASSYTGAPNYGYTF.

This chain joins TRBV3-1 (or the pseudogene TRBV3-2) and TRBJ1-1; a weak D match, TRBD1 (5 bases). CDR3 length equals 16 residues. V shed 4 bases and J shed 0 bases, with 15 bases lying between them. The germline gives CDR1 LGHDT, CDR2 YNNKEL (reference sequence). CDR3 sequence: CASSRYGGAMNTEAFF. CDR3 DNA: TGTGCCAGCAGCCGATACGGGGGAGCCATGAACACTGAAGCTTTCTTT.

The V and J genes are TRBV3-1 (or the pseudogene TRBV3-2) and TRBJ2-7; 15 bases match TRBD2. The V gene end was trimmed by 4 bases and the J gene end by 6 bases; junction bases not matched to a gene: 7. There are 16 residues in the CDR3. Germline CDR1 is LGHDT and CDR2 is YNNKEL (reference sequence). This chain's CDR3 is CASSRTSGGAAGEQYF. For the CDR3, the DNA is TGTGCCAGCAGCCGGACTAGCGGGGGGGCGGCTGGCGAGCAGTACTTC.

CDR3 loop: CASSLARQNYGYTF. CDR3 bases: TGCGCCAGCAGCTTGGCACGACAGAACTATGGCTACACCTTC. The chain has TRBV5-1 and TRBJ1-2, with D possibly being TRBD1 (5 bases). Per the germline V gene, CDR1 is SGHRS and CDR2 is YFSETQ. With 0 bases removed from V and 2 bases from J, the gap between germline ends came to 8 bases. The CDR3 totals 14 residues.

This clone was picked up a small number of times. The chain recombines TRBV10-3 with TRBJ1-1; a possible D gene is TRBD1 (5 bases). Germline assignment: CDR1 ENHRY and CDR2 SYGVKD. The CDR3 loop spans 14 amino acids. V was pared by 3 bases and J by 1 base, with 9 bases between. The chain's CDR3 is CAISEGAQNTEAFF. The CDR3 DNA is TGTGCCATCAGTGAAGGGGCGCAGAACACTGAAGCTTTCTTT.

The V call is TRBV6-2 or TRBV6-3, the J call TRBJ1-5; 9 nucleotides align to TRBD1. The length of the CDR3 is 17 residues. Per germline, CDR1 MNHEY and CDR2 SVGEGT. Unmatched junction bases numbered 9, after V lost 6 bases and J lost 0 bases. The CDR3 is CASSTGQGLHSNQPQHF. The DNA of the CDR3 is TGTGCCAGCAGCACGGGACAGGGACTTCATAGCAATCAGCCCCAGCATTTT.

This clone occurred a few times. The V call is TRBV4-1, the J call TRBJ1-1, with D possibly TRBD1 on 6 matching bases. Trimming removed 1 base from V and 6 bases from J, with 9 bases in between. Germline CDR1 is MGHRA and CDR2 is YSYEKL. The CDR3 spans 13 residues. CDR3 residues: CASSQVTGSEAFF. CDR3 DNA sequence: TGCGCCAGCAGCCAAGTCACAGGGTCTGAAGCTTTCTTT.

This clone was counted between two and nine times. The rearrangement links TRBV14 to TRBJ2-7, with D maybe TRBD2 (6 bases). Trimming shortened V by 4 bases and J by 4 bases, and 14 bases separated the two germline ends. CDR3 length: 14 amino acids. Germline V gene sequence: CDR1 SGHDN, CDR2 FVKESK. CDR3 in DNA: TGTGCCAGCAGCCCGCAGACCGGGGGTTACGAGCAGTACTTC. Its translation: CASSPQTGGYEQYF.

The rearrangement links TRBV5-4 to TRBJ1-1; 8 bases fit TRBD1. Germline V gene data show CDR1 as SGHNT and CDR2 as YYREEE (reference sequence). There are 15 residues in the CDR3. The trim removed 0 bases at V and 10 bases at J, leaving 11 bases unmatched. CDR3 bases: TGTGCCAGCAGCTTGGCCAACCAGGGGACAGGATTAGCTTTCTTT. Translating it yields CASSLANQGTGLAFF.